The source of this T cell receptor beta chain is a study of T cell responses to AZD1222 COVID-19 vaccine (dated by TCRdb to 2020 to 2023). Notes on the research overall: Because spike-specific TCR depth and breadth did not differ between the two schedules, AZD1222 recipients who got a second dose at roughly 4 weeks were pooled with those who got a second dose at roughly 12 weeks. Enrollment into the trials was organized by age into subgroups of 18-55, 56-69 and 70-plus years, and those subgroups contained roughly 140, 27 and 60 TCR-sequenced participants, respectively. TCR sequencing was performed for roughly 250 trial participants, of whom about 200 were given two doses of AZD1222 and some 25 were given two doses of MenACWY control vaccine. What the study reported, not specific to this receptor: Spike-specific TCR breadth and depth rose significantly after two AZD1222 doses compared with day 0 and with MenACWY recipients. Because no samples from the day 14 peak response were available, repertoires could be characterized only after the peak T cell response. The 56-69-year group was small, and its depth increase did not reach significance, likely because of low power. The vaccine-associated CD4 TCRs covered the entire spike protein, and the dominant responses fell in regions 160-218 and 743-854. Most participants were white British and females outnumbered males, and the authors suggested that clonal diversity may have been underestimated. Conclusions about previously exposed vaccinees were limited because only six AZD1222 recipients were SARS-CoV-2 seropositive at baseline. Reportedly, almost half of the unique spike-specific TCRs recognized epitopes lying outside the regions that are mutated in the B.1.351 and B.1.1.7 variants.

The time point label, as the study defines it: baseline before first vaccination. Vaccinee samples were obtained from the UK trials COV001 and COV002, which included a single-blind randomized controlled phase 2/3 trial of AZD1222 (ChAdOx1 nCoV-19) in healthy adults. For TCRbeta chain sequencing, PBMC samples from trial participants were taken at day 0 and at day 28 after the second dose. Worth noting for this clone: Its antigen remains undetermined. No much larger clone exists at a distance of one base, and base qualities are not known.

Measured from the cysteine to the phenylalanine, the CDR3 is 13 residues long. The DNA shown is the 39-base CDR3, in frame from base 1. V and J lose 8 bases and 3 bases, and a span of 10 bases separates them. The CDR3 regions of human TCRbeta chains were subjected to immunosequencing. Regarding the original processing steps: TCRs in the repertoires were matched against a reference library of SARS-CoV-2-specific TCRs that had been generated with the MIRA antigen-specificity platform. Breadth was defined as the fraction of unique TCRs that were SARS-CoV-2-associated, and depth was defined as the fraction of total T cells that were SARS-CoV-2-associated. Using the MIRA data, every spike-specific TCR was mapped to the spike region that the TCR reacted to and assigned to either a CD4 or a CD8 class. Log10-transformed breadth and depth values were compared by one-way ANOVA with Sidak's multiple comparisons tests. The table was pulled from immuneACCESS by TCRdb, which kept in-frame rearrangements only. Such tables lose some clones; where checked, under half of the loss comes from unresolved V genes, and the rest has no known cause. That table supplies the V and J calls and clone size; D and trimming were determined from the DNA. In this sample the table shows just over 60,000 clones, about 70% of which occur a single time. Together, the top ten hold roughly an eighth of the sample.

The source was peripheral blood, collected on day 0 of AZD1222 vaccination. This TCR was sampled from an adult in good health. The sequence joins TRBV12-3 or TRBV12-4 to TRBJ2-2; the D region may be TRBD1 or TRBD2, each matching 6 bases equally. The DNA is TGTGCCAGCGAGAGGGGGGACACCGGGGAGCTGTTTTTT. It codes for CASERGDTGELFF.